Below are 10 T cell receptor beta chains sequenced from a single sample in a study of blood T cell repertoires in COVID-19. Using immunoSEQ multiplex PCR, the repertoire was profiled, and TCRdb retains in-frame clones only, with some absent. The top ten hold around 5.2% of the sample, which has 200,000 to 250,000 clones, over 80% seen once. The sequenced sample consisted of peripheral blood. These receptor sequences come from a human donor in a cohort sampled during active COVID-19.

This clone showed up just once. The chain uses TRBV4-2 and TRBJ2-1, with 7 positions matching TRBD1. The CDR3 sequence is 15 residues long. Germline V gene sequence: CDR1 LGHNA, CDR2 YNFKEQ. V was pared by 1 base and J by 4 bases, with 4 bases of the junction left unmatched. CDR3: CASSQVGQSYNEQFF. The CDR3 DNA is TGTGCCAGCAGCCAAGTGGGACAGTCTTACAATGAGCAGTTCTTC.

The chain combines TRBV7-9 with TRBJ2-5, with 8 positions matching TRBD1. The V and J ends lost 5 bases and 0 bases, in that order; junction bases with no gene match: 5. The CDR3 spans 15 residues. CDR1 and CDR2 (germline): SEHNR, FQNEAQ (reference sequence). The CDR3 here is CASSPGGSYQETQYF. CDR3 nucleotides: TGTGCCAGCAGCCCAGGGGGCTCGTACCAAGAGACCCAGTACTTC.

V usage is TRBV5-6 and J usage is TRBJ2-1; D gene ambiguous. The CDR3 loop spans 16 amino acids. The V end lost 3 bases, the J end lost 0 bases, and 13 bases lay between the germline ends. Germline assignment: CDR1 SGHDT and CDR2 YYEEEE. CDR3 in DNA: TGTGCCAGCAGCTCGGCAACTAAGAGCTCCTACAATGAGCAGTTCTTC. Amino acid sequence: CASSSATKSSYNEQFF.

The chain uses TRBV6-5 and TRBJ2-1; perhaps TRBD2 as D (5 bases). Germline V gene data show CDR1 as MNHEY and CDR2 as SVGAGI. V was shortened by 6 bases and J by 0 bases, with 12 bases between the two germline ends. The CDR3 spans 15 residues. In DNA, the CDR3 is TGTGCCAGCAGCCCGGACTTAAGCTCCTACAATGAGCAGTTCTTC. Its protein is CASSPDLSSYNEQFF.

For the CDR3, the DNA is TGTGCCAGCAACCCGACCGGGACTAGCGGATACAATGAGCAGTTCTTC. Its translation is CASNPTGTSGYNEQFF. The chain recombines TRBV5-4 with TRBJ2-1; 11 bases are shared with TRBD2. This CDR3 is 16 amino acids long. Germline V gene data show CDR1 as SGHNT and CDR2 as YYREEE (reference sequence). The junction had 9 bases not matched to a gene; V was cut back by 6 bases and J by 4 bases.

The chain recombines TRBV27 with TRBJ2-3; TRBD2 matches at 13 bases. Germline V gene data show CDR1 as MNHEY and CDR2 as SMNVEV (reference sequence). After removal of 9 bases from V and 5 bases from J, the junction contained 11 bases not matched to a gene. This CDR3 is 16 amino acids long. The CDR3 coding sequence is TGTGCCAGAGTTGGGACTAGCGGGAAAATGGTAGATACGCAGTATTTT. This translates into CARVGTSGKMVDTQYF.

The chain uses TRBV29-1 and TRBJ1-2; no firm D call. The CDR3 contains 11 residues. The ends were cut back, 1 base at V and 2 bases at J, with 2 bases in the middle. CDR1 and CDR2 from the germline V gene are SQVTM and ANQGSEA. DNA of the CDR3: TGCAGCGTTGAAGTAAACTATGGCTACACCTTC. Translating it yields CSVEVNYGYTF.

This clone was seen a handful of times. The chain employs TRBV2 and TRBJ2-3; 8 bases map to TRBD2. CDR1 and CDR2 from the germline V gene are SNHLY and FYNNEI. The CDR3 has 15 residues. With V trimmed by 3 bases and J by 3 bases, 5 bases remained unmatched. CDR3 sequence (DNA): TGTGCCAGCAGTGAGACACGGGGGGGAACAGATACGCAGTATTTT. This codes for CASSETRGGTDTQYF.

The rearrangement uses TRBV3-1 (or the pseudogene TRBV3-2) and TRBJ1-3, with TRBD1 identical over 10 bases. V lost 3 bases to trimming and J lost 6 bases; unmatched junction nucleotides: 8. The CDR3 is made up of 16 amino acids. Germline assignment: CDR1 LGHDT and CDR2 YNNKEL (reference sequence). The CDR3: CASSQGTGDRSNTIYF. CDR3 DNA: TGTGCCAGCAGCCAGGGGACAGGGGATCGTTCAAACACCATATATTTT.

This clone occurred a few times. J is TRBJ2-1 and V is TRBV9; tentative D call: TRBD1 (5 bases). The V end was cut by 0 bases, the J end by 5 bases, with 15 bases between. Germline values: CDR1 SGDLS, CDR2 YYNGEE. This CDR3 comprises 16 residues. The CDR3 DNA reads TGTGCCAGCAGCGTAGCGGGTAGGGGCCCGGACAATGAGCAGTTCTTC. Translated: CASSVAGRGPDNEQFF.